This record looks at one TCR beta chain sequence and its context. Its antigen is unknown. Taken from the germline V gene (reference sequence), the CDR1 and CDR2 loops are MNHEY and SMNVEV. The CDR3 spans 15 residues, from the cysteine through the phenylalanine. The record lacks a DNA sequence. This sample stems from a study of T cells expressing NK-cell markers (dated by TCRdb to 2018 to 2020). As for the study more broadly: TCR beta-chain repertoires were profiled in sorted CD3+CD56+NKG2C+, CD3+CD56+NKG2C- and CD3+CD56-NKG2C+ T-cell subsets from fewer than 10 donors. Randomly selected healthy volunteers, three men and five women, were used as the eight sequenced donors. Of the eight sequenced donors, seven were found to be HCMV-seropositive and one was found to be HCMV-seronegative. Illumina HiSeq 2000/2500, MiSeq or NextSeq was used to sequence libraries as 2 x 150 bp reads. The study at large found these results: Those dominant clonotypes were again the most abundant among CD3+CD56-NKG2C+ cells in a handful of donors, at about 25-60.1%. In several donors, the dominant CD3+CD56+NKG2C+ clonotypes were found to rank among the top 10 CD8+ clonotypes and to make up about 1.0-7.5% of CD8+ T cells. It remained unclear whether the expanded NKG2C-expressing T cell clones were specific for HCMV antigens.

The sample was run on an Illumina HiSeq 2000. TCR beta cDNA libraries were made by 5'RACE template switching that added a universal primer site and unique molecular identifiers. cDNA synthesis was primed from the TCR beta constant segment and was followed by two successive PCR amplification steps. The authors' analysis ran thus. Reads were demultiplexed and grouped by UMI with MIGEC, and clonotypes were assembled and quantified with MiTCR. To remove erroneous sequences, TCR cDNA sequences were retained only when supported by two or more reads. Downstream repertoire analysis used the tcR package, and clonotypes were matched across fractions by CDR3 nucleotide sequence plus V segment. Antigen specificity was annotated against VDJdb with VDJmatch, allowing one amino acid substitution in CDR3. After reprocessing by TCRdb, each CDR3 protein sequence is one entry, and no DNA is given. TCRdb's processing, not the study's, gives the V and J calls here. The table of this sample itemizes fewer than 550,000 distinct CDR3 sequences. The top ten constitute roughly 1.4% of the sample.

HCMV-specific IgG was detected in serum with a commercial ELISA kit to determine HCMV serostatus. Ficoll density gradient centrifugation was used to isolate peripheral blood mononuclear cells from blood. Input material: blood T cells: a sorted CD56 or NKG2C T cell subset, CD4+ or CD8+ T cells, or bulk PBMC T cells (not recorded which). This clonotype was obtained from a woman in her forties or fifties in good health. Donor details come from another sample of the same person, matched by shared clones. The V and J genes are TRBV27 and TRBJ2-1; TCRdb selects TRBD2, and the lack of DNA leaves this call unchecked. The CDR3: CASSFWSGIRNEQFF.